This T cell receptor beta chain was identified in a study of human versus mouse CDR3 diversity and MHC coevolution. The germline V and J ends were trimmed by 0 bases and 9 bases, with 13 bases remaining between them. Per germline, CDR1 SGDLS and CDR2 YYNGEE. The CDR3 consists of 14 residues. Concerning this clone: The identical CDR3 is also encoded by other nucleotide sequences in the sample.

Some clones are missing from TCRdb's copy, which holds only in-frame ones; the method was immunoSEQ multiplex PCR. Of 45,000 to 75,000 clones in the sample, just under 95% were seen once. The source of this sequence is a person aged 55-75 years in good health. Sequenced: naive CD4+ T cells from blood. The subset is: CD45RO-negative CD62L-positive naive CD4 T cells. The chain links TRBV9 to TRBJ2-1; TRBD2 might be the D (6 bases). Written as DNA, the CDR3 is TGTGCCAGCAGCGTAGCCGGAGGGCCCGGTGAGCAGTTCTTC. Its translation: CASSVAGGPGEQFF.